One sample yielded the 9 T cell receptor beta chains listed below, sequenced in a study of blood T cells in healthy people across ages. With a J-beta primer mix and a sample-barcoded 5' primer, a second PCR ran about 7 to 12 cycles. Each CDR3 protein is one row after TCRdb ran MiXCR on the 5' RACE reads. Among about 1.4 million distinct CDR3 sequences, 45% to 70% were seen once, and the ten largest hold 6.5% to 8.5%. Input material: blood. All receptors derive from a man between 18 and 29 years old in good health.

The chain's CDR3 is CSARPRTSGRYNEQFF. In DNA form, the CDR3 reads TGCAGTGCTAGACCGAGGACTAGCGGGAGGTACAATGAGCAGTTCTTC. The chain couples TRBV20-1 to TRBJ2-1; 14 bases align to TRBD2. Trimming cost V 2 bases and J 4 bases; bases outside gene matches: 4. Germline V lookup: CDR1 DFQATT, CDR2 SNEGSKA (reference sequence). The CDR3 length is 16 residues.

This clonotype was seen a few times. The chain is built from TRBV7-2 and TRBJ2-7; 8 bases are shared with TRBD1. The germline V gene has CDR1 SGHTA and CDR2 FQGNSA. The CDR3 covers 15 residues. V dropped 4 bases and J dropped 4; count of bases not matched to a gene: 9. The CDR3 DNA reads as TGTGCCAGCAGCTACGTACAGGGGGTAGGATACGAGCAGTACTTC. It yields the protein CASSYVQGVGYEQYF.

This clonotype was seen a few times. CDR3 protein: CASSQVAGALWNEQFF. The CDR3, as DNA: TGTGCCAGCAGCCAAGTGGCCGGGGCACTGTGGAATGAGCAGTTCTTC. This rearrangement joins TRBV14 to TRBJ2-1, with D perhaps TRBD1 or TRBD2 (5 bases each). The CDR3 is 16 residues long. Trimming cost V 1 base and J 7 bases, with 17 bases left between them. Germline-derived CDR1 and CDR2 are SGHDN and FVKESK.

The CDR3, as DNA: TGTGCCAGCAGTGTAGAACGGTATACGCAGTATTTT. Its translation is CASSVERYTQYF. The V call is TRBV7-2, the J call TRBJ2-3; unclear D gene. Germline V gene sequence: CDR1 SGHTA, CDR2 FQGNSA. Trimming left V 6 bases short and J 7 bases short, with 11 bases between. The CDR3 covers 12 residues.

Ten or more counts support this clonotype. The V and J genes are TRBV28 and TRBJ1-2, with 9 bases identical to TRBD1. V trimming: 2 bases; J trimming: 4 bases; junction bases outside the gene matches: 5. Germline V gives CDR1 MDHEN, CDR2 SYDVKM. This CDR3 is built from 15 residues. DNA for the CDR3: TGTGCCAGCAGTTTAGGTACAGGGGGCTCCTATGGCTACACCTTC. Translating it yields CASSLGTGGSYGYTF.

This CDR3 is CSARWGTGNYEQYF. Written as DNA, the CDR3 is TGCAGTGCTAGATGGGGAACGGGGAACTACGAGCAGTACTTC. The rearrangement links TRBV20-1 to TRBJ2-7; TRBD2 might be the D (5 bases). Germline values: CDR1 DFQATT, CDR2 SNEGSKA (reference sequence). The length of the CDR3 is 14 residues. V was cut by 2 bases and J by 3 bases, with 14 bases left in between.

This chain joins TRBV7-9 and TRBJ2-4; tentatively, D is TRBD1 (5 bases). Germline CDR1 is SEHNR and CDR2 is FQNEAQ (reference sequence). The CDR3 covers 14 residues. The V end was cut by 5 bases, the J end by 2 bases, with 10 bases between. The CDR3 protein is CASSADSSKNIQYF. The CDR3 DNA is TGTGCCAGCAGCGCCGACAGTTCCAAAAACATTCAGTACTTC.

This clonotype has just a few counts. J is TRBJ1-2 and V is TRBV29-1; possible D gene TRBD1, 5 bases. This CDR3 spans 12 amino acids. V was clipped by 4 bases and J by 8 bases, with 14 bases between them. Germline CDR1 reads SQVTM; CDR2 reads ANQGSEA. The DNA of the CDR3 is TGCAGCGTTGTGGGGCCCCAATTGGGCTACACCTTC. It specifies CSVVGPQLGYTF.

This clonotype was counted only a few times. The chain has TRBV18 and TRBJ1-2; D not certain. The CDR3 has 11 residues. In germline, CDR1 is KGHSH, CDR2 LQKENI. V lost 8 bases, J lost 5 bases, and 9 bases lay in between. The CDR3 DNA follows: TGTGCCAGCCTTGATGGATATGGCTACACCTTC. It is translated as CASLDGYGYTF.